Listed below are T cell receptor beta chains from one sample, sequenced in a study of shared clonotypes between healthy human individuals. Generated by immunoSEQ multiplex PCR, the TCRdb table keeps only in-frame clones and is missing some. The sample contains 550,000 to 750,000 clones, under 95% of which appear only once. Sequenced material: naive CD8+ T cells sorted from blood. Receptors were obtained from a man aged 25 to 45 in good health. CDR3s include the opening cysteine and the closing phenylalanine or tryptophan. The order of the fields is D gene, clone size, V gene, J gene, CDR3 DNA, CDR3 protein. The D gene is left open where the match is weak. For some rows the clone size is stated as once, few or many, or as a class when expanded; others skip it.

TRBD1,once,TRBV29-1,TRBJ2-3,TGCAGCGTTGAATTTTGGAGACAGGGGACCACAGATACGCAGTATTTT,CSVEFWRQGTTDTQYF
TRBD1,-,TRBV28,TRBJ1-2,TGTGCCTGCTCTGCGGGACAGGGAGATTCTCCTGGCTACACCTTC,CACSAGQGDSPGYTF
-,-,TRBV7-9,TRBJ2-2,TGTGCCAGCAGCTCTAACCTGAACACCGGGGAGCTGTTTTTT,CASSSNLNTGELFF
-,-,TRBV9,TRBJ1-1,TGTGCCAGCAGCGTATTGGGGGGGCGAGTGAACACTGAAGCTTTCTTT,CASSVLGGRVNTEAFF
TRBD1,-,TRBV27,TRBJ2-1,TGTGCCAGCAATTTCAGAGGACAGGCAAATTACAATGAGCAGTTCTTC,CASNFRGQANYNEQFF
-,-,TRBV11-2,TRBJ2-1,TGTGCCAGCAGCTTCATGCGTATTGAGCAGTTCTTC,CASSFMRIEQFF
-,-,TRBV27,TRBJ2-1,TGTGCCAGCAGTCCTCTATTGTCCAGAGAGCAGTTCTTC,CASSPLLSREQFF
-,-,TRBV9,TRBJ2-3,TGTGCCAGCAGCGTAGACCAGCGGGGCACAGATACGCAGTATTTT,CASSVDQRGTDTQYF
-,-,TRBV7-9,TRBJ2-7,TGTGCCCATACGAGGGGCAACGAGCAGTACTTC,CAHTRGNEQYF
-,-,TRBV13,TRBJ2-7,TGTGCCAGCAGCCTAAGACTCCTCCCCCAATACGAGCAGTACTTC,CASSLRLLPQYEQYF
-,-,TRBV28,TRBJ2-2,TGTGCCAGCAGTTTAACCGCCGGGGAGCTGTTTTTT,CASSLTAGELFF
-,-,TRBV7-6,TRBJ1-1,TGTGCCAGCAGCTTATCAGTAAACACTGAAGCTTTCTTT,CASSLSVNTEAFF
-,few,TRBV27,TRBJ2-5,TGTGCCAGCAGTTTAGGGATGGGGGAGACCCAGTACTTC,CASSLGMGETQYF
TRBD2,-,TRBV7-7,TRBJ2-1,TGTGCTAGCAGCTTAGGGCCTAGCGGGAGCGGAAACAATGAGCAGTTCTTC,CASSLGPSGSGNNEQFF
-,-,TRBV5-1,TRBJ2-7,TGCGCCAGCAGCTTGGAACCGGTTGTCAGCTCCTACGAGCAGTACTTC,CASSLEPVVSSYEQYF
TRBD2,-,TRBV6-5,TRBJ2-3,TGTGCCAGCAGTTACAATCCTAGCGGGAGGGATACGCAGTATTTT,CASSYNPSGRDTQYF
-,-,TRBV7-2,TRBJ2-2,TGTGCCAGCAGCTTACTCGGGGGTTGGCCCGGGGAGCTGTTTTTT,CASSLLGGWPGELFF
-,-,TRBV4-1,TRBJ2-7,TGCGCCAGCAGCCTCCGGGACCACTACGAGCAGTACTTC,CASSLRDHYEQYF
TRBD1,once,TRBV30,TRBJ1-2,TGTGCCTGGTGGGACAGGGAAGGCTACACCTTC,CAWWDREGYTF
-,few,TRBV28,TRBJ2-7,TGTGCCAGCAGTCTCCCCCGGGAGAATACCTACGAGCAGTACTTC,CASSLPRENTYEQYF
-,-,TRBV5-1,TRBJ2-5,TGCGCCAGCAGTGGGGGGGGCTACGGAGAGACCCAGTACTTC,CASSGGGYGETQYF
-,-,TRBV27,TRBJ2-1,TGTGCCAGCAAGCGAACGACAGGTGGGAATGAGCAGTTCTTC,CASKRTTGGNEQFF
-,-,TRBV7-9,TRBJ2-7,TGTGCCAGCAGCTCGCAGGACGTAGATCTGTACGAGCAGTACTTC,CASSSQDVDLYEQYF
-,-,TRBV5-4,TRBJ2-3,TGTGCCAGCAGCTTAGGGCTGGCAGATACGCAGTATTTT,CASSLGLADTQYF
-,-,TRBV29-1,TRBJ2-1,TGCAGCGTTGCAGATTGGGATGAGCAGTTCTTC,CSVADWDEQFF
-,-,TRBV5-5,TRBJ1-4,TGTGCCAGCAGCTTGGGCTTCGACTCTAGTACTGAAAAACTGTTTTTT,CASSLGFDSSTEKLFF
-,-,TRBV21-1,TRBJ1-5,TGTGCCAGCAGCAAAACGGGGGGGACGTGCAATCAGCCCCAGCATTTT,CASSKTGGTCNQPQHF
TRBD1,-,TRBV5-1,TRBJ1-4,TGCGCCAGCAGCTTAACGACAGGGGCTAATGAAAAACTGTTTTTT,CASSLTTGANEKLFF
TRBD2,once,TRBV7-9,TRBJ2-4,TGTGCCAGCACGTCAAGTCGGGAGGGCCTAGACATTCAGTACTTC,CASTSSREGLDIQYF
TRBD2,-,TRBV6-6,TRBJ2-3,TGTGCCAGCAGTTACTTAGCGGGGAGCACAGATACGCAGTATTTT,CASSYLAGSTDTQYF
-,-,TRBV11-2,TRBJ2-7,TGTGCCAGCAGCTTAGGACCAAAATCCTACGAGCAGTACTTC,CASSLGPKSYEQYF
TRBD1,once,TRBV9,TRBJ1-1,TGTGCCAGCAGACCCGTGGACAGGGGAGACACTGAAGCTTTCTTT,CASRPVDRGDTEAFF
-,-,TRBV11-2,TRBJ2-7,TGTGCCAGCAGCTTAGCGGGCGGTGGAAGCTCCTACGAGCAGTACTTC,CASSLAGGGSSYEQYF
-,once,TRBV7-6,TRBJ2-7,TGTGCCAGCAGCCTACGGGAGTGGTCAGACGAGCAGTACTTC,CASSLREWSDEQYF
-,-,TRBV29-1,TRBJ2-2,TGCAGCGTTGAAGACGAGGCGGGATTGAACACCGGGGAGCTGTTTTTT,CSVEDEAGLNTGELFF
-,-,TRBV21-1,TRBJ2-7,TGTGCCAGCAGCAAAGAAACAGGCGACTCCTACGAGCAGTACTTC,CASSKETGDSYEQYF
-,-,TRBV5-1,TRBJ2-1,TGCGCCAGCAGCTTGGAGTCTCCCTACAATGAGCAGTTCTTC,CASSLESPYNEQFF
-,-,TRBV27,TRBJ2-1,TGTGCCAGCAGTGGAGTTGCGGCATACAATGAGCAGTTCTTC,CASSGVAAYNEQFF
-,-,TRBV4-1,TRBJ1-3,TGCGCCAGCAGCCAATTCCCCGATGCTGGAAACACCATATATTTT,CASSQFPDAGNTIYF
-,-,TRBV6-5,TRBJ1-2,TGTGCCAGCAGTTTCATACCGGGACACACCTATGGCTACACCTTC,CASSFIPGHTYGYTF
-,-,TRBV13,TRBJ2-7,TGTGCCAGCAGCTCCGAGGTATCCGGGGGTGAGCAGTACTTC,CASSSEVSGGEQYF
-,-,TRBV27,TRBJ2-7,TGTGCCAGCAGGGGGAATTACGAGCAGTACTTC,CASRGNYEQYF
TRBD2,-,TRBV6-6,TRBJ2-7,TGTGCCAGCAGCCTCGGGACTAGCGGGAGGGACGAGCAGTACTTC,CASSLGTSGRDEQYF
TRBD2,once,TRBV13,TRBJ2-7,TGTGCCAGCAGCTTAGGCGGACTAGCGGAAAACGAGCAGTACTTC,CASSLGGLAENEQYF
TRBD1,-,TRBV29-1,TRBJ2-7,TGCAGCGTTAGGGGTTGGGGGACAGGGTCCTACGAGCAGTACTTC,CSVRGWGTGSYEQYF
-,-,TRBV9,TRBJ1-2,TGTGCCAGCGACGGCCTTTTTGGCTACACCTTC,CASDGLFGYTF
-,-,TRBV27,TRBJ2-7,TGTGCCAGCAGTTTTTTGGCCGCCTCGGCCCCCTACGAGCAGTACTTC,CASSFLAASAPYEQYF
-,few,TRBV10-3,TRBJ2-1,TGTGCCATCAGTGGTCAAGACAATGAGCAGTTCTTC,CAISGQDNEQFF
-,-,TRBV27,TRBJ2-7,TGTGCCAGCAGTTTATCTGGGCGGACGTACGAGCAGTACTTC,CASSLSGRTYEQYF
-,-,TRBV6-5,TRBJ2-1,TGTGCCAGCAGTTACGAGATTACGAGCTCCTACAATGAGCAGTTCTTC,CASSYEITSSYNEQFF
-,-,TRBV28,TRBJ2-7,TGTGCCAGCAGTTACACCGGGACGGCGGCCTACGAGCAGTACTTC,CASSYTGTAAYEQYF
TRBD1,-,TRBV2,TRBJ2-2,TGTGCCAGCAGCGCCGGGTTTCAGGGGGAGAACACCGGGGAGCTGTTTTTT,CASSAGFQGENTGELFF
TRBD2,-,TRBV11-2,TRBJ2-1,TGTGCCAGCAGCTTAGGCGGGGGGGGACCCAATGAGCAGTTCTTC,CASSLGGGGPNEQFF
-,once,TRBV7-5,TRBJ2-1,TGTGTCAGAAGCTTAGTACCCGGGACAGGCTACAATGAGCAGTTCTTC,CVRSLVPGTGYNEQFF
-,-,TRBV4-1,TRBJ2-5,TGCGCCAGCAGCCAAGATCGTGGAGGGGAAGAGACCCAGTACTTC,CASSQDRGGEETQYF